The 4 T cell receptor beta chains in this list originate from one sample, sequenced in a study of shared clonotypes between healthy human individuals. The naive CD8 fraction comprised CD45RO-negative cells positively selected for CCR7 and excluded terminally differentiated effector memory CD45RA+ cells. Clones were read by immunoSEQ multiplex PCR, and TCRdb kept only the in-frame ones, dropping some. The table records around 600,000 clones, roughly 95% of them present only once. The source material was naive CD8+ T cells sorted from blood. These receptors all come from a woman aged 30 to 39 in good health.

This chain joins TRBV7-6 and TRBJ2-3, with D unclear. Germline lookup yields CDR1 SGHVS and CDR2 FNYEAQ. The CDR3 length is 12 residues. Trimming removed 1 base at V and 7 bases at J, with 6 bases between. As DNA, the CDR3 is TGTGCCAGCAGCTTAGGATCGTATACGCAGTATTTT. Translation: CASSLGSYTQYF.

This clone was seen once. The J gene is TRBJ2-5, the V gene TRBV5-1; TRBD1 aligns across 7 bases. Losses at the gene ends were 3 bases for V and 3 bases for J; bases not matched to a gene: 5. CDR3 length equals 14 residues. Germline CDR1 reads SGHRS; CDR2 reads YFSETQ. The CDR3 reads CASSSTGTEETQYF. The CDR3 region has the DNA TGCGCCAGCAGCTCAACCGGGACAGAAGAGACCCAGTACTTC.

The chain has TRBV19 and TRBJ2-7; maybe TRBD1 (6 bases). Trimming removed 3 bases at V and 3 bases at J, with 15 bases between. CDR3 length: 15 amino acids. Germline assignment: CDR1 LNHDA and CDR2 SQIVND (reference sequence). CDR3 amino acids: CASSMSLTGHYEQYF. Written as DNA, the CDR3 is TGTGCCAGTAGTATGTCCCTCACGGGACACTACGAGCAGTACTTC.

This rearrangement joins TRBV5-4 to TRBJ2-1, with TRBD2 matching 12 bases. The CDR3 runs 15 residues. Germline trimming cut 5 bases from V and 7 bases from J; bases unmatched to any gene: 7. In germline, CDR1 is SGHNT, CDR2 YYREEE (reference sequence). The CDR3 sequence is CASSFGTSGSNEQFF. The CDR3, as DNA: TGTGCCAGCAGTTTCGGGACTAGCGGGTCAAATGAGCAGTTCTTC.